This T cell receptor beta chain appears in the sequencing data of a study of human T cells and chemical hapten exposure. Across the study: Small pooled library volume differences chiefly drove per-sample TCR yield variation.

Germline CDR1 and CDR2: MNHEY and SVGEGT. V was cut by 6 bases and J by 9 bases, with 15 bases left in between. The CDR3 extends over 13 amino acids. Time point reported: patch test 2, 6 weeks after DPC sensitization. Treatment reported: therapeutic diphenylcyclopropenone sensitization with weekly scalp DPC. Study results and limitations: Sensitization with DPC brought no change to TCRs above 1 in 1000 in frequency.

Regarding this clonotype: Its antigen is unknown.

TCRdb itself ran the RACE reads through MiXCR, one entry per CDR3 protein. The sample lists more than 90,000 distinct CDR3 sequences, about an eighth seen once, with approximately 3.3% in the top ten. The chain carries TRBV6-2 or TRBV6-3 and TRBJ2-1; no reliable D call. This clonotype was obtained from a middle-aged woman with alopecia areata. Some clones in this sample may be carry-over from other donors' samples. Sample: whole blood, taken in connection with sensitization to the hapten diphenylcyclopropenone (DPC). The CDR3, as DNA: TGTGCCAGCAGCCAGTACGACCCAGGTGAGCAGTTCTTC. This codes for CASSQYDPGEQFF.